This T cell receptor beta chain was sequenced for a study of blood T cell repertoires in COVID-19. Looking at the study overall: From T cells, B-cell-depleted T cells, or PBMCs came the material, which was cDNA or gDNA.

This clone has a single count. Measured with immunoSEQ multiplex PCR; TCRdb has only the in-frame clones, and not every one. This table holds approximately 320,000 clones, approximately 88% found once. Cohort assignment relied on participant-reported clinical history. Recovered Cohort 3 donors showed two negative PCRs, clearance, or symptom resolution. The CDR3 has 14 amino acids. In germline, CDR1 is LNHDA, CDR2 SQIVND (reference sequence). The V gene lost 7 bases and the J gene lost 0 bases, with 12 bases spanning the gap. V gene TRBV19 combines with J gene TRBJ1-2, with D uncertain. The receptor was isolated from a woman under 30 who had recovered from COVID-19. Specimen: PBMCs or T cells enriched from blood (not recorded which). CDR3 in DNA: TGTGCCAGTACCGGCCTTCTAGCTAACTATGGCTACACCTTC. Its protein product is CASTGLLANYGYTF.